A selection of T cell receptor beta chains follows, all from one sample in a study of OX40 agonist ivuxolimab in advanced cancers. TCRdb's table, derived via immunoSEQ multiplex PCR, lists solely in-frame clones and lacks some. The sample carries around 19,000 clones, about 73% recorded once. The specimen comprised CD4+ or CD8+ T cells sorted from blood, sampled in a trial of the OX40 agonist ivuxolimab. These receptors came from an adult with an advanced solid tumor such as melanoma, head and neck, liver or kidney cancer. Each CDR3 is given with its conserved first and last residue. The D gene is left open where the match is weak. Clone size is shown for a subset of rows, as once, few, many or a class of expanded clone.

V: TRBV4-3; D: TRBD2; J: TRBJ2-7; size: NA; DNA: TGCGCCAGCAGCCAATCCTGGACTAGCGAGCACGAGCAGTACTTC; CDR3: CASSQSWTSEHEQYF
V: TRBV5-1; D: TRBD1; J: TRBJ2-7; size: NA; DNA: TGCGCCAGCAGCGGGGGACAGGGAGTTTTACACGAGCAGTACTTC; CDR3: CASSGGQGVLHEQYF
V: TRBV28; D: TRBD1; J: TRBJ2-7; size: NA; DNA: TGTGCCAGCAGCCCGACAGGGGGGGACGAGCAGTACTTC; CDR3: CASSPTGGDEQYF
V: TRBV5-6; D: TRBD1; J: TRBJ1-1; size: NA; DNA: TGTGCCAGCAGCTTGGGGGACAGGGGGACCACTGAAGCTTTCTTT; CDR3: CASSLGDRGTTEAFF
V: TRBV6-5; D: NA; J: TRBJ1-1; size: once; DNA: TGTGCCAGCAGCCGTCGGCAGGGCGGAACTGAAGCTTTCTTT; CDR3: CASSRRQGGTEAFF
V: TRBV9; D: NA; J: TRBJ2-7; size: NA; DNA: TGTGCCAGCAGCGCCTCAACAGGGTTCAGCTCCTACGAGCAGTACTTC; CDR3: CASSASTGFSSYEQYF
V: TRBV2; D: TRBD1; J: TRBJ2-3; size: NA; DNA: TGTGCCAGCAGTGAAACCCAGGGGACAGGCACAGATACGCAGTATTTT; CDR3: CASSETQGTGTDTQYF
V: TRBV30; D: NA; J: TRBJ1-6; size: few; DNA: TGTGCCTGGAGAGACCAGGGGATTCCACCCCTCCACTTT; CDR3: CAWRDQGIPPLHF
V: TRBV7-9; D: NA; J: TRBJ1-4; size: medium-sized; DNA: TGTGCCAGCAGCTTATGGGGAGTGGAGGGAAAACTGTTTTTT; CDR3: CASSLWGVEGKLFF
V: TRBV7-9; D: NA; J: TRBJ1-3; size: NA; DNA: TGTGCCAGCAGCCCCGGGACGGAAAGAAACACCATATATTTT; CDR3: CASSPGTERNTIYF
V: TRBV9; D: TRBD1; J: TRBJ2-7; size: NA; DNA: TGTGCCAGCAGTCCTTCCGGGACAGGCCCGTACGAGCAGTACTTC; CDR3: CASSPSGTGPYEQYF
V: TRBV19; D: NA; J: TRBJ2-4; size: NA; DNA: TGTGCCAGTAGTACCAGACAGGGTTTCCAGCGGGAGAACATTCAGTACTTC; CDR3: CASSTRQGFQRENIQYF
V: TRBV4-3; D: NA; J: TRBJ2-2; size: NA; DNA: TGCGCCAGCAGCCAAGAGAACTTATACACCGGGGAGCTGTTTTTT; CDR3: CASSQENLYTGELFF
V: TRBV6-5; D: NA; J: TRBJ1-5; size: few; DNA: TGTGCCAGCAGTTCCCCGGGGGGCCAGCCCCAGCATTTT; CDR3: CASSSPGGQPQHF
V: TRBV7-2; D: NA; J: TRBJ2-2; size: NA; DNA: TGTGCCAGCAGCGCAATCAGGGGCGGTCGGACCGGGGAGCTGTTTTTT; CDR3: CASSAIRGGRTGELFF
V: TRBV5-6; D: TRBD1; J: TRBJ2-6; size: NA; DNA: TGTGCCAGCAGTCCATCGACAGGGTTAGGGGCCAACGTCCTGACTTTC; CDR3: CASSPSTGLGANVLTF
V: TRBV10-3; D: NA; J: TRBJ2-5; size: few; DNA: TGTGCCATCAGTGACAGAGAGACCCAGTACTTC; CDR3: CAISDRETQYF
V: TRBV7-3; D: NA; J: TRBJ2-6; size: once; DNA: TGTGCCAGCAGCTTAGCGGGGACTGGGGCCAACGTCCTGACTTTC; CDR3: CASSLAGTGANVLTF
V: TRBV7-8; D: NA; J: TRBJ2-1; size: once; DNA: TGTGCCAGCAGCCCCCGCAGGGGTAGCGGACACAATGAGCAGTTCTTC; CDR3: CASSPRRGSGHNEQFF
V: TRBV18; D: TRBD2; J: TRBJ2-1; size: NA; DNA: TGTGCCAGCTCCCCTAGCGGAGGACATGAGCAGTTCTTC; CDR3: CASSPSGGHEQFF
V: TRBV4-2; D: NA; J: TRBJ2-2; size: NA; DNA: TGTGCCAGCAGCCAGGTCTTTAGCGGGGAGCTGTTTTTT; CDR3: CASSQVFSGELFF
V: TRBV10-1; D: TRBD1; J: TRBJ2-1; size: NA; DNA: TGCGCCAGCAGTGATGTACAGGGGGTGGTATCCTACAATGAGCAGTTCTTC; CDR3: CASSDVQGVVSYNEQFF
V: TRBV7-2; D: NA; J: TRBJ2-5; size: NA; DNA: TGTGCCAGCAGCGAATCCCGGCTGGCCCCAGAGACCCAGTACTTC; CDR3: CASSESRLAPETQYF
V: TRBV19; D: NA; J: TRBJ2-7; size: once; DNA: TGTGCCAGTAGTACCCACCCGGACAGCTACGAGCAGTACTTC; CDR3: CASSTHPDSYEQYF
V: TRBV28; D: TRBD2; J: TRBJ2-7; size: NA; DNA: TGTGCCAGCAGTACCCACAGCGGGATCCCCCCCTACGAGCAGTACTTC; CDR3: CASSTHSGIPPYEQYF
V: TRBV19; D: NA; J: TRBJ1-2; size: NA; DNA: TGTGCCAGTAGTATAGATCAAAGAGCAGATAACTATGGCTACACCTTC; CDR3: CASSIDQRADNYGYTF
V: TRBV5-1; D: TRBD2; J: TRBJ2-3; size: NA; DNA: TGCGCCAGCAGCTACGCTAGCGGGATCCCAGATACGCAGTATTTT; CDR3: CASSYASGIPDTQYF
V: TRBV28; D: TRBD1; J: TRBJ1-3; size: NA; DNA: TGTGCCAGCGCTAAGAGCCCGGGGACAGGGGGCTCTTTTGGAAACACCATATATTTT; CDR3: CASAKSPGTGGSFGNTIYF
V: TRBV9; D: TRBD2; J: TRBJ2-3; size: NA; DNA: TGTGCCAGCAGCGTCGGGACAAAGGGACTAGCGGGACCAGCCTTT; CDR3: CASSVGTKGLAGPAF
V: TRBV7-7; D: TRBD1; J: TRBJ2-1; size: once; DNA: TGTGCCAGCAGCATTGGACAGGGACCCTACAATGAGCAGTTCTTC; CDR3: CASSIGQGPYNEQFF
V: TRBV27; D: NA; J: TRBJ2-6; size: NA; DNA: TGTGCCAGCAGTTCGGGCGAATATTCTGGGGCCAACGTCCTGACTTTC; CDR3: CASSSGEYSGANVLTF